This is a list of T cell receptor beta chains from one sample in a study of beta chain features in type 1 diabetes. Repertoires were generated with immunoSEQ multiplex PCR, while TCRdb's copy carries only in-frame clones and drops some. The repertoire holds hundreds of thousands of clones, around 12% seen once, with 0.017% in the top ten. The source material was naive CD4+ T cells from blood. The receptors originated from a man aged 18 to 30 in good health. The CDR3 runs from the conserved cysteine through the conserved F or W. D genes are given only for firm matches. Clone size appears in some rows only: once, few, many, or a class for an expanded clone.

TGTGCCAGCAGTTACTCGGCGGGGGACTCCTACGAGCAGTACTTC,CASSYSAGDSYEQYF,TRBJ2-7,few,TRBD2,TRBV6-5
TGTGCCAGCAGTTACGCCCCGGGGTCGAGTGAGCAGTACTTC,CASSYAPGSSEQYF,TRBJ2-7,-,-,TRBV6-6
TGTGCCAGCTCACCGTTACATCCTAGTGAAAAACTGTTTTTT,CASSPLHPSEKLFF,TRBJ1-4,-,-,TRBV18
TGCAGCGCCGAGCGGGGTGGCACAGATACGCAGTATTTT,CSAERGGTDTQYF,TRBJ2-3,-,TRBD2,TRBV29-1
TGTGCCAGCAGCCCGCAGCGGGGGGGCCCCCAAGAGACCCAGTACTTC,CASSPQRGGPQETQYF,TRBJ2-5,few,TRBD2,TRBV5-4
TGTGCCTGGAGTCCAATCAGCTACACCTTC,CAWSPISYTF,TRBJ1-2,many,-,TRBV30
TGTGCCAGCAGTACGGGGGACAGGGGCCTGGAGACCCAGTACTTC,CASSTGDRGLETQYF,TRBJ2-5,-,TRBD1,TRBV27
TGTGCCATCAGTGAGAGCGCGGGGGGGCACAATGAGCAGTTCTTC,CAISESAGGHNEQFF,TRBJ2-1,few,TRBD2,TRBV10-3
TGTGCCAGTAGTGCTTCGTCCTACGAGCAGTACTTC,CASSASSYEQYF,TRBJ2-7,few,-,TRBV19
TGTGCCAGCTCACCGTCGGGCTCCTACGAGCAGTACTTC,CASSPSGSYEQYF,TRBJ2-7,few,-,TRBV18
TGTGCCATCAGTGAGTCTGAGCGGTGGCGTGAGCAGTTCTTC,CAISESERWREQFF,TRBJ2-1,-,-,TRBV10-3
TGCGCCAGCAGCGAGGACAGGCTTTACGAGCAGTACTTC,CASSEDRLYEQYF,TRBJ2-7,-,TRBD1,TRBV5-1
TGTGCCAGCAGCTCGGACAGGGGGTTGGGGGGCTACACCTTC,CASSSDRGLGGYTF,TRBJ1-2,-,TRBD1,TRBV9
TGCAGCGTTGACTACACGGCGGGGTTTGAAGCTTTCTTT,CSVDYTAGFEAFF,TRBJ1-1,-,-,TRBV29-1
TGCAGAGTCCCTTTTGGTAGCGGGTACCAAGAGACCCAGTACTTC,CRVPFGSGYQETQYF,TRBJ2-5,few,TRBD2,TRBV29-1
TGTGCCAGCAGCAAAGACAGGGGCTACACCTTC,CASSKDRGYTF,TRBJ1-2,-,-,TRBV21-1